This TCR beta chain was sequenced during a study of blood T cell repertoires in COVID-19. Methods used by the authors: Estimation of nucleated cell counts relied on the amplification of reference gene primers. Measured with immunoSEQ multiplex PCR; TCRdb has only the in-frame clones, and not every one. V and J calls and clone size are copied from that table; D and trimming were computed from the DNA. In the table there are 150,000 or so clones, 85% of which are singletons. Looked up from germline, CDR1 is SGHDT and CDR2 is YYEEEE. Trimming cost V 0 bases and J 10 bases, with 14 bases left between them. This CDR3 has 15 amino acids.

Sequenced: peripheral blood. V and J are TRBV5-6 and TRBJ1-6; no reliable D call. The TCR originated in a human donor with acute or convalescent COVID-19. The donor label of this sample is uncertain. This CDR3 reads CASSLVGVRYSPLHF. The CDR3 DNA follows: TGTGCCAGCAGCTTGGTCGGGGTACGGTACTCACCCCTCCACTTT.